Below, one TCR beta chain is given with its context. Its antigen is unknown. The sample originates from a study of cytomegalovirus exposure and HLA in healthy donors. The V and J ends lost 2 bases and 3 bases respectively, with 6 bases between them. The CDR3 is 12 residues long. The germline CDR1 and CDR2 sequences are GTSNPN and SVGIG (reference sequence). The PCR had 60 Vbeta and 13 Jbeta primers. Some clones are missing from TCRdb's copy, which holds only in-frame ones; the method was immunoSEQ multiplex PCR. The table shows about 200,000 clones, with about 80% occurring only once. Findings of the study overall: A prior analysis recorded that most TCR beta V segments were productive about 90% or about 30% of the time. Prediction of most subjects' HLA-A and HLA-B alleles by TCR beta sequences was reportedly accurate.

This sequence was found in a woman in her thirties or forties in good health and CMV-seronegative. The chain is built from TRBV30 and TRBJ2-3; D gene unclear. Specimen: PBMCs. The CDR3 loop reads CAWSIQTDTQYF. The CDR3 DNA follows: TGTGCCTGGAGTATACAGACAGATACGCAGTATTTT.